One sample yielded the 17 T cell receptor beta chains listed below, sequenced in a study of control samples from healthy donors and cancer patients. TCRdb's copy holds only in-frame clones and misses some; the assay was immunoSEQ multiplex PCR. The sample shows approximately 150,000 clones, about 90% of them seen only once. The sample consisted of blood. The receptors originated from a man aged 18 to 29 in good health.

This chain joins TRBV6-2 or TRBV6-3 and TRBJ2-5; 8 bases align to TRBD1. Germline V gene lookup returns CDR1 MNHEY and CDR2 SVGEGT. The trim removed 6 bases at V and 5 bases at J, leaving 17 bases unmatched. The CDR3 loop spans 17 amino acids. This chain's CDR3 is CASSRGLDRERRETQYF. CDR3 nucleotide sequence: TGTGCCAGCAGCCGAGGCCTGGACAGGGAGCGGCGCGAGACCCAGTACTTC.

The chain links TRBV5-5 to TRBJ1-1, with a possible D match to TRBD1 (5 bases). Germline V gives CDR1 SGHKS, CDR2 YYEKEE (reference sequence). The CDR3 is made up of 14 amino acids. V shed 1 base and J shed 3 bases, with 10 bases lying between them. The CDR3 bases are TGTGCCAGCAGCTTGAGACAGCTGGACACTGAAGCTTTCTTT. Translated, it gives CASSLRQLDTEAFF.

This sequence joins TRBV5-1 and TRBJ1-6, with D hard to call. V was clipped by 7 bases and J by 5 bases, with 13 bases between them. Germline loops: CDR1 SGHRS, CDR2 YFSETQ. This CDR3 is built from 14 residues. CDR3 nucleotide sequence: TGCGCCAGCCGCGGAGGGAAGGATAATTCACCCCTCCACTTT. Translating it yields CASRGGKDNSPLHF.

The chain uses TRBV6-5 and TRBJ1-1; 7 nucleotides line up with TRBD1. This CDR3 has 13 residues. Germline CDR1 MNHEY, CDR2 SVGAGI. V trimming: 8 bases; J trimming: 3 bases; junction bases outside the gene matches: 6. As DNA, the CDR3 is TGTGCCAGCGGAAGAGACAGGGACACTGAAGCTTTCTTT. It codes for CASGRDRDTEAFF.

The J gene is TRBJ2-1, the V gene TRBV7-3; perhaps TRBD2 as D (7 bases). The CDR3 extends over 14 amino acids. The germline V gene has CDR1 SGHTA and CDR2 FQGTGA. V was trimmed by 5 bases and J by 6 bases, leaving 14 bases between them. The CDR3 here is CASSPRRGGNEQFF. The DNA for the CDR3 is TGTGCCAGCAGCCCCCGGAGGGGGGGCAATGAGCAGTTCTTC. The variable domain in full, with the rest retrieved from reference TRBV7-3 and TRBJ2-1, is GAGVSQTPSNKVTEKGKYVELRCDPISGHTALYWYRQSLGQGPEFLIYFQGTGAADDSGLPNDRFFAVRPEGSVSTLKIQRTERGDSAVYLCASSPRRGGNEQFFGPGTRLTVL.

The V and J genes are TRBV4-3 and TRBJ1-2; 9 bases are shared with TRBD1. CDR3 length: 16 residues. Looked up from germline, CDR1 is LGHNA and CDR2 is YSLEER. Trimming at V came to 0 bases and at J to 8 bases, leaving 10 bases not matched to a gene. The chain's CDR3 is CASSQDPGQGSYGYTF. Here the CDR3 DNA reads TGCGCCAGCAGCCAAGATCCGGGACAGGGTTCATACGGCTACACCTTC.

The genes are TRBV5-1 and TRBJ2-1; TRBD2 matches at 8 bases. Germline-derived CDR1 and CDR2 are SGHRS and YFSETQ. The V and J ends lost 4 bases and 8 bases, in that order; junction bases with no gene match: 20. The CDR3 runs 18 residues. The CDR3 DNA follows: TGCGCCAGCAGCGACTTCCTTCTTGGCGGGGGGCCCAGCGATGAGCAGTTCTTC. Translation gives CASSDFLLGGGPSDEQFF.

In nucleotides, the CDR3 is TGTGCCATCAGTGAGTCGAAGAGTGGCTATGGCTACACCTTC. Its protein is CAISESKSGYGYTF. This rearrangement joins TRBV10-3 to TRBJ1-2, with D unresolved. The CDR3 is 14 residues long. Germline CDR1 is ENHRY and CDR2 is SYGVKD. Trimming took off 0 bases at V and 4 bases at J, with 9 bases between the two ends.

This chain links TRBV7-2 with TRBJ2-1; 7 bases map to TRBD2. CDR1 is SGHTA, CDR2 FQGNSA, per germline. The length of the CDR3 is 16 residues. V shed 0 bases, J shed 1 base, and the junction held 3 bases outside the gene matches. In DNA, the CDR3 is TGTGCCAGCAGCTTAGCGGGGGGGGTGTCCTACAATGAGCAGTTCTTC. It translates to CASSLAGGVSYNEQFF.

This clone was observed once. The chain has TRBV7-8 and TRBJ1-1, with 8 bases lining up with TRBD1. V trimming: 3 bases; J trimming: 5 bases; junction bases outside the gene matches: 5. The CDR3 has 14 amino acids. Germline V gives CDR1 SGHVS, CDR2 FQNEAQ. This chain's CDR3 is CASSLDRDFTEAFF. CDR3 DNA: TGTGCCAGCAGCTTGGACAGGGATTTTACTGAAGCTTTCTTT.

Only one count was recorded for this clone. The chain links TRBV6-2 or TRBV6-3 to TRBJ1-4, with D unclear. Germline assignment: CDR1 MNHEY and CDR2 SVGEGT. The CDR3 is made up of 13 amino acids. The V and J ends lost 4 bases and 6 bases respectively, with 9 bases between them. CDR3 sequence reads: CASSLTADEKLFF. DNA for the CDR3: TGTGCCAGCAGTTTAACAGCTGATGAAAAACTGTTTTTT.

This clone was observed once. The rearrangement joins TRBV29-1 to TRBJ2-7, with a possible D match to TRBD1 (6 bases). Germline V gene data show CDR1 as SQVTM and CDR2 as ANQGSEA. The V end was cut by 4 bases, the J end by 3 bases, with 13 bases between. This CDR3 is 13 amino acids long. In DNA, the CDR3 is TGCAGCGTTGGGGCAGGGGAAGGCTACGAGCAGTACTTC. This codes for CSVGAGEGYEQYF.

CDR3 coding DNA: TGCGCCAGCAGCTTGGACAGGGCCACCTACGAGCAGTACTTC. It codes for CASSLDRATYEQYF. The chain employs TRBV5-1 and TRBJ2-7, with TRBD1 as a possible D gene (6 bases). Trimming stripped 0 bases from V and 2 bases from J, with 9 bases between. Germline CDR1 is SGHRS and CDR2 is YFSETQ. The CDR3 is 14 amino acids.

This rearrangement joins TRBV29-1 to TRBJ1-1; no reliable D call. The V end was cut by 7 bases, the J end by 1 base, with 16 bases between. Germline CDR1 and CDR2: SQVTM and ANQGSEA. CDR3 length equals 14 residues. CDR3 nucleotide sequence: TGCAGCGCCGCGAAATCACAGTCGAACACTGAAGCTTTCTTT. It translates to CSAAKSQSNTEAFF. Based on the CDR3 plus reference TRBV29-1 and TRBJ1-1, the full variable domain is SAVISQKPSRDICQRGTSLTIQCQVDSQVTMMFWYRQQPGQSLTLIATANQGSEATYESGFVIDKFPISRPNLTFSTLTVSNMSPEDSSIYLCSAAKSQSNTEAFFGQGTRLTVV.

The V and J genes are TRBV5-1 and TRBJ1-3; 11 bases are a match to TRBD1. V was pared by 0 bases and J by 0 bases, with 5 bases of the junction left unmatched. Germline CDR1 and CDR2: SGHRS and YFSETQ. The CDR3 is 18 residues long. The CDR3 is CASSLVPGTGGSGNTIYF. CDR3 nucleotides: TGCGCCAGCAGCTTGGTCCCCGGGACAGGGGGCTCTGGAAACACCATATATTTT. The variable domain in full, with the rest retrieved from reference TRBV5-1 and TRBJ1-3, is KAGVTQTPRYLIKTRGQQVTLSCSPISGHRSVSWYQQTPGQGLQFLFEYFSETQRNKGNFPGRFSGRQFSNSRSEMNVSTLELGDSALYLCASSLVPGTGGSGNTIYFGEGSWLTVV.

The CDR3 sequence is CASSQDPGLAGVGGELFF. CDR3 in DNA: TGCGCCAGCAGCCAAGATCCGGGACTAGCGGGGGTGGGCGGGGAGCTGTTTTTT. This sequence joins TRBV4-1 and TRBJ2-2; 14 nucleotides align to TRBD2. This CDR3 is built from 18 residues. Germline CDR1 is MGHRA and CDR2 is YSYEKL. V shed 0 bases and J 7 bases; nucleotides not matched to a gene: 7.

The chain recombines TRBV5-6 with TRBJ1-1, with D perhaps matching TRBD1 (6 bases). Trimming left V 0 bases short and J 0 bases short, with 12 bases between. Germline CDR1 and CDR2: SGHDT and YYEEEE. The CDR3 contains 16 residues. Here the CDR3 reads CASSLVQGTMNTEAFF. In DNA, the CDR3 is TGTGCCAGCAGCTTGGTTCAGGGGACAATGAACACTGAAGCTTTCTTT. The complete variable domain, with remaining parts taken from reference TRBV5-6 and TRBJ1-1, reads DAGVTQSPTHLIKTRGQQVTLRCSPKSGHDTVSWYQQALGQGPQFIFQYYEEEERQRGNFPDRFSGHQFPNYSSELNVNALLLGDSALYLCASSLVQGTMNTEAFFGQGTRLTVV.